This T cell receptor (beta chain) was recovered during a study of neurological immune-mediated disorders. Ten or more counts support this clonotype. 5'RACE generated cDNA with 10-nucleotide random UMIs. Every sequencing run returned over 180 million TCR-beta sequences, which were derived from 15-18 subjects. TCRdb reprocessed the 5' RACE reads via MiXCR and lists one record per CDR3 protein. The table shows some 16,000 distinct CDR3 sequences, with 7% to 9.5% occurring only once. The healthy controls volunteered at a blood bank in Maryland, USA. Libraries from sorted cells each used some 1 million CD4+ or CD8+ T cells. The CDR3 extends over 18 amino acids. Per germline, CDR1 MDHEN and CDR2 SYDVKM. Between the trimmed V and J ends, which lost 4 bases and 4 bases, there was a span of 23 bases.

This rearrangement joins TRBV28 to TRBJ2-1, with D perhaps TRBD2 (5 bases). The sample was CD8+ T cells from blood. The receptor was isolated from a man in his forties or fifties in good health. CDR3 sequence: CASSSLAQAAEWYNEQFF. The CDR3 coding sequence is TGTGCCAGCAGTTCCCTTGCCCAAGCGGCGGAATGGTACAATGAGCAGTTCTTC.